These 17 T cell receptor beta chains share one sample of origin, sequenced in a study of OX40 agonist ivuxolimab in advanced cancers. Using immunoSEQ multiplex PCR, the repertoire was profiled, and TCRdb retains in-frame clones only, with some absent. Counted here are about 97,000 clones, about 90% occurring once; the ten biggest clones make up roughly 5%. The sequences come from CD4+ or CD8+ T cells sorted from blood, collected in a trial of the OX40 agonist ivuxolimab. Source of these receptors: an adult with an advanced solid tumor such as melanoma, head and neck, liver or kidney cancer.

The chain has TRBV11-2 and TRBJ2-5, with 7 bases fitting TRBD2. V was clipped by 0 bases and J by 5 bases; unmatched bases: 6. The germline V gene encodes CDR1 SGHAT and CDR2 FQNNGV. The CDR3 spans 15 residues. CDR3 bases: TGTGCCAGCAGCTTAGAAGGGAGGGCAGGGGAGACCCAGTACTTC. It is translated as CASSLEGRAGETQYF.

The chain links TRBV2 to TRBJ2-7; D remains ambiguous. Trimming took 8 bases from V and 4 from J, leaving 15 bases between them. Germline V gives CDR1 SNHLY, CDR2 FYNNEI. The CDR3 spans 13 residues. The CDR3 spells CASSPTSGYEQYF. The CDR3, as DNA: TGTGCCAGCTCTCCGACCTCTGGTTACGAGCAGTACTTC.

The rearrangement joins TRBV7-3 to TRBJ2-1; TRBD1 is a possible D gene (6 bases). Trimming took off 5 bases at V and 7 bases at J, with 21 bases between the two ends. The CDR3 spans 16 residues. Per the germline V gene, CDR1 is SGHTA and CDR2 is FQGTGA. DNA of the CDR3: TGTGCCAGCAGCCGAGAGACAGGAACTACCGAGAATGAGCAGTTCTTC. Its translation is CASSRETGTTENEQFF.

The chain carries TRBV5-1 and TRBJ1-2, with a possible D match to TRBD1 (6 bases). Germline assignment: CDR1 SGHRS and CDR2 YFSETQ. Trimming took off 0 bases at V and 7 bases at J, with 13 bases between the two ends. This CDR3 contains 14 residues. DNA for the CDR3: TGCGCCAGCAGCTTGGCCGGGGGGGCTGGTGGCTACACCTTC. Its translation is CASSLAGGAGGYTF.

This chain links TRBV18 with TRBJ1-1; D possibly corresponds to TRBD1 (5 bases). CDR1 and CDR2 (germline): KGHSH, LQKENI. V lost 6 bases and J lost 4, with 15 bases in between. This CDR3 contains 14 residues. The CDR3 sequence is CASSHPRQLTEAFF. The DNA of the CDR3 is TGTGCCAGCTCCCATCCCCGACAGCTCACTGAAGCTTTCTTT.

The chain couples TRBV7-9 to TRBJ2-3, with no clear D. The CDR3 consists of 16 residues. The V and J ends lost 1 base and 0 bases respectively, with 11 bases between them. Germline V CDR1 and CDR2: SEHNR, FQNEAQ (reference sequence). CDR3 coding DNA: TGTGCCAGCAGCTTAGTTGGCTATGGGAGCACAGATACGCAGTATTTT. Translating it yields CASSLVGYGSTDTQYF. Full variable domain (missing parts from reference TRBV7-9 and TRBJ2-3): DTGVSQNPRHKITKRGQNVTFRCDPISEHNRLYWYRQTLGQGPEFLTYFQNEAQLEKSRLLSDRFSAERPKGSFSTLEIQRTEQGDSAMYLCASSLVGYGSTDTQYFGPGTRLTVL.

The chain recombines TRBV6-1 with TRBJ1-2; TRBD1 might be the D (6 bases). This CDR3 has 12 amino acids. Germline V gene sequence: CDR1 MNHNS, CDR2 SASEGT. The V end was cut by 1 base, the J end by 8 bases, with 8 bases between. The CDR3 reads CASSEDRVGYTF. CDR3 sequence (DNA): TGTGCCAGCAGTGAAGACAGGGTCGGCTACACCTTC.

The CDR3 loop is CASSLLGGGSYEQYF. In DNA form, the CDR3 reads TGTGCCAGCAGCTTATTGGGCGGGGGGTCATACGAGCAGTACTTC. The V and J genes are TRBV7-2 and TRBJ2-7, with TRBD2 identical over 8 bases. The germline V gene has CDR1 SGHTA and CDR2 FQGNSA. The CDR3 is 15 residues long. J was trimmed by 4 bases and V by 2 bases; bases with no gene match: 7.

CDR3 residues: CASDRTSGGLSSYNEQFF. The CDR3 coding sequence is TGTGCCAGCGACCGAACTAGCGGGGGGCTAAGCTCCTACAATGAGCAGTTCTTC. The V gene is TRBV5-6, the J gene TRBJ2-1; 12 nucleotides line up with TRBD2. Germline CDR1 and CDR2: SGHDT and YYEEEE. After removal of 7 bases from V and 0 bases from J, the junction contained 11 bases not matched to a gene. This CDR3 comprises 18 residues.

V gene TRBV14 combines with J gene TRBJ1-1, with 11 bases fitting TRBD1. Germline V gene sequence: CDR1 SGHDN, CDR2 FVKESK. The V segment lost 3 bases and the J segment 6 bases; nucleotides outside the gene matches: 6. This CDR3 has 15 amino acids. The CDR3 bases are TGTGCCAGCAGCCACATCGGACAGGGGGCCCCTGAAGCTTTCTTT. Its protein product is CASSHIGQGAPEAFF.

The gene calls are TRBV9 and TRBJ2-3; 10 bases line up with TRBD2. This CDR3 comprises 13 residues. Germline V gene lookup returns CDR1 SGDLS and CDR2 YYNGEE. The ends lost 5 bases at V and 5 bases at J; junction bases unmatched: 2. CDR3 nucleotides: TGTGCCAGCAGGGGGACTAGCGAAGATACGCAGTATTTT. It codes for CASRGTSEDTQYF.

V and J are TRBV11-2 and TRBJ2-2, with D uncertain. Germline V gene lookup returns CDR1 SGHAT and CDR2 FQNNGV. The CDR3 consists of 13 residues. Trimming removed 2 bases from V and 13 bases from J, with 14 bases in between. The CDR3 is CASSLTVSGGLFF. CDR3 in DNA: TGTGCCAGCAGCTTAACGGTGTCCGGCGGGCTGTTTTTT.

V is TRBV25-1 and J is TRBJ1-1; perhaps TRBD1 as D (5 bases). The CDR3 extends over 13 amino acids. The V end was cut by 6 bases, the J end by 2 bases, with 10 bases between. CDR1 is MGHDK, CDR2 SYGVNS, per germline. The CDR3 loop reads CASSRQSNTEAFF. DNA for the CDR3: TGTGCCAGCAGCCGACAGAGCAACACTGAAGCTTTCTTT. Drawing the rest from reference TRBV25-1 and TRBJ1-1, the complete variable domain is EADIYQTPRYLVIGTGKKITLECSQTMGHDKMYWYQQDPGMELHLIHYSYGVNSTEKGDLSSESTVSRIRTEHFPLTLESARPSHTSQYLCASSRQSNTEAFFGQGTRLTVV.

In this sample, this clone turned up once. V gene TRBV7-2 combines with J gene TRBJ2-7; 8 bases are shared with TRBD2. The CDR3 spans 16 residues. CDR1 is SGHTA and CDR2 is FQGNSA in the germline V gene. V shed 6 bases, J shed 1 base, and the junction held 11 bases outside the gene matches. As DNA, the CDR3 is TGTGCCAGCAGACACCCGGGACTAGGTGCATCCTACGAGCAGTACTTC. As protein: CASRHPGLGASYEQYF.

V is TRBV11-3 and J is TRBJ2-1, with D tentatively TRBD1 (6 bases). There are 15 residues in the CDR3. The germline V gene has CDR1 SGHNT and CDR2 YENEEA. V lost 7 bases, J lost 4 bases, and 17 bases lay in between. The CDR3 region is CASMITGTPYNEQFF. DNA of the CDR3: TGTGCCAGCATGATTACCGGGACACCATACAATGAGCAGTTCTTC.

This chain uses TRBV29-1 with TRBJ1-1; tentatively, D is TRBD1 (5 bases). The CDR3 is 16 residues long. CDR1 is SQVTM and CDR2 is ANQGSEA in the germline V gene. Between the trimmed V and J ends, which lost 1 base and 1 base, there was a span of 16 bases. CDR3 in amino acids: CSVEGDSRGRNTEAFF. The CDR3, as DNA: TGCAGCGTTGAAGGGGACTCCCGCGGTCGGAACACTGAAGCTTTCTTT.

The chain uses TRBV19 and TRBJ2-5; D ambiguous. The germline V gene encodes CDR1 LNHDA and CDR2 SQIVND (reference sequence). Deletions cut 3 bases from V and 2 bases from J, with 7 bases between. This CDR3 region has 13 residues. The CDR3 DNA follows: TGTGCCAGTAGTATCCCATCTCAAGAGACCCAGTACTTC. Residues: CASSIPSQETQYF. Full variable domain (outside the CDR3, taken from reference TRBV19 and TRBJ2-5): DGGITQSPKYLFRKEGQNVTLSCEQNLNHDAMYWYRQDPGQGLRLIYYSQIVNDFQKGDIAEGYSVSREKKESFPLTVTSAQKNPTAFYLCASSIPSQETQYFGPGTRLLVL.